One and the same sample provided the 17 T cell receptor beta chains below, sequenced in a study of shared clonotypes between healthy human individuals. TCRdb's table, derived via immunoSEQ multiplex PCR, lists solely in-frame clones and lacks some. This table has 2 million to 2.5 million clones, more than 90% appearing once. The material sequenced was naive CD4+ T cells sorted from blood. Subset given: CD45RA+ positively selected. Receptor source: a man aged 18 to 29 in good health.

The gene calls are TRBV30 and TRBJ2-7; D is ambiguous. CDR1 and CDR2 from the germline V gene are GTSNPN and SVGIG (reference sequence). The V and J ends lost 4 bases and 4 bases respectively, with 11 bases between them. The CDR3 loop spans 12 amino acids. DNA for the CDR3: TGTGCCTGGACCCGGAAAGGGTACGAGCAGTACTTC. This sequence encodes CAWTRKGYEQYF.

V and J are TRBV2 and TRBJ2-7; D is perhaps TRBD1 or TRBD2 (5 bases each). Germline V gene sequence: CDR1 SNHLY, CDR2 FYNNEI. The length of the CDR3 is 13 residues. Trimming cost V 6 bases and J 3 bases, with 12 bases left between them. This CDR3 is CASSPGRYYEQYF. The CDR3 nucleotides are TGTGCCAGCAGCCCGGGACGGTACTACGAGCAGTACTTC.

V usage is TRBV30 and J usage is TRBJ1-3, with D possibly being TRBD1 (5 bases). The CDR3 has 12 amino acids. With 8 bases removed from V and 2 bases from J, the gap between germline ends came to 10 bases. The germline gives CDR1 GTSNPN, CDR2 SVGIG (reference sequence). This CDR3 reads CAASRAGNTIYF. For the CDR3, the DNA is TGTGCCGCGTCCAGGGCTGGAAACACCATATATTTT.

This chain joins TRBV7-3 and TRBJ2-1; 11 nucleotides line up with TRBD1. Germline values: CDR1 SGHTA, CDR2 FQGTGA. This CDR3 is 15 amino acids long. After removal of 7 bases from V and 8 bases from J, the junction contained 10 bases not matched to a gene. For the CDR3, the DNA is TGTGCCAGCACCCCCGACGGACAGGGGGCGTATGAGCAGTTCTTC. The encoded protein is CASTPDGQGAYEQFF.

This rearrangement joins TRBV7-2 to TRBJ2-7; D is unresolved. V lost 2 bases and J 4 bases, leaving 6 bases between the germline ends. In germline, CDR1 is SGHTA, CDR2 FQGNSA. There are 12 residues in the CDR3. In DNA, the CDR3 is TGTGCCAGCAGCTTAAATGGGTACGAGCAGTACTTC. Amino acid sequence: CASSLNGYEQYF.

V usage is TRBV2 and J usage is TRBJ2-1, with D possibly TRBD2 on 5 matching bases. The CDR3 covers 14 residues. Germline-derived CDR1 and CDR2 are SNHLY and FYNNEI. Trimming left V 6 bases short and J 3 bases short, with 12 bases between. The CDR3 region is CASRDRAVYNEQFF. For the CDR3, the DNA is TGTGCCAGCAGGGACCGAGCGGTCTACAATGAGCAGTTCTTC.

The chain's CDR3 is CSVEVPGRRTEAFF. CDR3 nucleotide sequence: TGCAGCGTTGAAGTTCCGGGGCGCCGCACTGAAGCTTTCTTT. The chain is built from TRBV29-1 and TRBJ1-1; D might be TRBD1 (5 bases). Per the germline V gene, CDR1 is SQVTM and CDR2 is ANQGSEA. The V and J ends lost 1 base and 4 bases respectively, with 13 bases between them. This CDR3 contains 14 residues. Full variable domain (outside the CDR3, taken from reference TRBV29-1 and TRBJ1-1): SAVISQKPSRDICQRGTSLTIQCQVDSQVTMMFWYRQQPGQSLTLIATANQGSEATYESGFVIDKFPISRPNLTFSTLTVSNMSPEDSSIYLCSVEVPGRRTEAFFGQGTRLTVV.

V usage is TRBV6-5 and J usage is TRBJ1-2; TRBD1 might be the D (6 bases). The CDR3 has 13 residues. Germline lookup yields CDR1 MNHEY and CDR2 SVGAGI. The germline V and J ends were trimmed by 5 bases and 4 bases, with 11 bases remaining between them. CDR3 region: CASSQGQIYGYTF. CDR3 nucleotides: TGTGCCAGCAGTCAAGGACAGATCTATGGCTACACCTTC.

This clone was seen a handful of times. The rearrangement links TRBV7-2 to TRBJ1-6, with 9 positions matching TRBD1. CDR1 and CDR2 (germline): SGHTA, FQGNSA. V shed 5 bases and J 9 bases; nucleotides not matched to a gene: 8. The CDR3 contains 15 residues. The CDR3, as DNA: TGTGCCAGCAGCCAAGTGGGGACAGGGATTTCACCCCTCCACTTT. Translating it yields CASSQVGTGISPLHF.

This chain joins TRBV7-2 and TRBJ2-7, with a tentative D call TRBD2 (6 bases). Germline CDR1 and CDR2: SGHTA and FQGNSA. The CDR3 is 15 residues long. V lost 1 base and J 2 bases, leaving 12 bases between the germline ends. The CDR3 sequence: CASSLGSSVPYEQYF. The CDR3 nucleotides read TGTGCCAGCAGCTTAGGATCTAGCGTACCCTACGAGCAGTACTTC.

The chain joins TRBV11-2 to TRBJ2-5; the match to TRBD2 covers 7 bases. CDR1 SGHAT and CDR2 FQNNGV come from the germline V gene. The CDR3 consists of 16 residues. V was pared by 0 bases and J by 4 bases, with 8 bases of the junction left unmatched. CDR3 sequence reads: CASSLDLTGGSETQYF. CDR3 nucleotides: TGTGCCAGCAGCTTAGATCTGACGGGGGGATCAGAGACCCAGTACTTC.

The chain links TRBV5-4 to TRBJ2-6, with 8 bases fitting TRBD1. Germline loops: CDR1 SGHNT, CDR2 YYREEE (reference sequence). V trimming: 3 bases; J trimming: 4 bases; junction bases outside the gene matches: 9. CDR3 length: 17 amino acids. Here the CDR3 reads CASSSGQGNPGANVLTF. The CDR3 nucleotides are TGTGCCAGCAGCTCCGGACAGGGAAATCCCGGGGCCAACGTCCTGACTTTC.

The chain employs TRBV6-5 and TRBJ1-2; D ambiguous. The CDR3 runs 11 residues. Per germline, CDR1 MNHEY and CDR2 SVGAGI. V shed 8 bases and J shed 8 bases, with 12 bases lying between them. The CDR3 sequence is CASSTRSGYTF. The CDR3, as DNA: TGTGCCAGCTCTACTAGATCAGGCTACACCTTC.

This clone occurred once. This chain's CDR3 is CASRPGLAGIRQFF. The CDR3 coding sequence is TGTGCCAGCAGACCGGGACTAGCGGGTATCAGGCAGTTCTTC. J is TRBJ2-1 and V is TRBV2; 12 bases align to TRBD2. V was clipped by 6 bases and J by 12 bases; unmatched bases: 9. The CDR3 runs 14 residues. CDR1 is SNHLY, CDR2 FYNNEI, per germline.

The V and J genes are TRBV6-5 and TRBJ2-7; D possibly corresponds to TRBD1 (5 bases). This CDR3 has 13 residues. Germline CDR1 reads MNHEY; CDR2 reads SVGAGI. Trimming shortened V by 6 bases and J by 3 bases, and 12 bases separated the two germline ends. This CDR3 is CASSPDRYYEQYF. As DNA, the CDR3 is TGTGCCAGCAGCCCCGACAGATACTACGAGCAGTACTTC.

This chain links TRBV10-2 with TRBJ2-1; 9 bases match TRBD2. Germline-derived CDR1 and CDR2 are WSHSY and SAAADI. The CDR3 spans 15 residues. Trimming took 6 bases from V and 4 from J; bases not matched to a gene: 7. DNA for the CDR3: TGCGCCAGCAGCGGCGTAGCGGGAGCATACAATGAGCAGTTCTTC. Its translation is CASSGVAGAYNEQFF.

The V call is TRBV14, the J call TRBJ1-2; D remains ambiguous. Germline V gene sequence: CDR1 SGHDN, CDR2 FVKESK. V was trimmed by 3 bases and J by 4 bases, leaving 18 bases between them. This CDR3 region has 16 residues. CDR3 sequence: CASSHDQIIVGYGYTF. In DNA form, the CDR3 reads TGTGCCAGCAGCCACGACCAAATCATCGTAGGCTATGGCTACACCTTC.